Listed here is a single TCR beta chain. The assay was immunoSEQ multiplex PCR, and TCRdb's table has in-frame clones only and misses some. The sample records 80,000 or so clones, 87% being singletons. The data originate from a study of T cell responses to AZD1222 COVID-19 vaccine. This CDR3 has 17 amino acids. CDR1 is LGHDT and CDR2 is YNNKEL in the germline V gene (reference sequence). V was clipped by 0 bases and J by 2 bases; unmatched bases: 6. This clonotype was obtained from an adult in good health. The sample in question was peripheral blood, obtained on day 0 of AZD1222 vaccination. This sequence joins TRBV3-1 (or the pseudogene TRBV3-2) and TRBJ2-7, with 11 bases matching TRBD2. CDR3 loop: CASSQDSSTSGTYEQYF. The CDR3 DNA reads as TGTGCCAGCAGCCAAGATTCGTCGACTAGCGGGACCTACGAGCAGTACTTC.